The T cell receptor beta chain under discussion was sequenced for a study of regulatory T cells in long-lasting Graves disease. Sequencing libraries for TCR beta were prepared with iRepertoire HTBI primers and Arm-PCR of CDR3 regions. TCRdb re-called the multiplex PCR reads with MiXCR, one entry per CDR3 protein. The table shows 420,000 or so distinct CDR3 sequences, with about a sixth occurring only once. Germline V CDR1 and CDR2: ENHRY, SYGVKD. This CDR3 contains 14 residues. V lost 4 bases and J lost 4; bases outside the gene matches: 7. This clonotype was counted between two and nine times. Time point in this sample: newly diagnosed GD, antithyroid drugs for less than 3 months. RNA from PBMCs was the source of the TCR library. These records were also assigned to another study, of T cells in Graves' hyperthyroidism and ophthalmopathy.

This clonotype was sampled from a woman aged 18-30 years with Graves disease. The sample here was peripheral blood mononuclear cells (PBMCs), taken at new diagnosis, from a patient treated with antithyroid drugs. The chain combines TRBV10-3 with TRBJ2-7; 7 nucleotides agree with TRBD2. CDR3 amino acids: CAISGTSSLYEQYF. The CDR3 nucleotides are TGTGCCATCAGTGGGACTAGTTCCCTTTACGAGCAGTACTTC.